These T cell receptor beta chains were read from a single sample in a study of blood T cells in healthy people across ages. Each CDR3 protein gets one entry after TCRdb re-called the 5' RACE reads with MiXCR. The sample lists hundreds of thousands of distinct CDR3 sequences; over 40% were seen once. The source material was blood. The receptors originated from a man older than 75 in good health. CDR3s include the opening cysteine and the closing phenylalanine or tryptophan. D genes are given only for firm matches. Clone size is stated in some rows and not others, as once, few, many or a class when expanded.

cdr3_aa | cdr3_nt | j_call | clone_size | d_call | v_call
CSARVAGRAETQYF | TGCAGTGCTAGAGTGGCAGGCCGGGCGGAGACCCAGTACTTC | TRBJ2-5 | NA | NA | TRBV20-1
CASSLPPGPMYNEQFF | TGTGCCAGCTCACTCCCCCCGGGACCTATGTACAATGAGCAGTTCTTC | TRBJ2-1 | few | NA | TRBV18
CSVGEPGHKETQYF | TGCAGCGTGGGGGAACCGGGACATAAAGAGACCCAGTACTTC | TRBJ2-5 | many | NA | TRBV29-1
CASSQGGGQQEKLFF | TGCGCCAGCAGCCAAGGTGGCGGGCAGCAGGAAAAACTGTTTTTT | TRBJ1-4 | once | NA | TRBV4-3
CASSLDSSTGELFF | TGCGCCAGCAGCTTGGATTCCAGCACCGGGGAGCTGTTTTTT | TRBJ2-2 | NA | NA | TRBV5-1
CAISETAGANYNEQFF | TGTGCCATCAGTGAAACAGCGGGAGCTAATTACAATGAGCAGTTCTTC | TRBJ2-1 | NA | TRBD2 | TRBV10-3
CASSLEGTSTYEQYF | TGTGCCAGCAGCCTGGAGGGGACTAGTACCTACGAGCAGTACTTC | TRBJ2-7 | many | TRBD2 | TRBV7-2
CASSLVFAGAEQFF | TGCGCCAGCAGCTTGGTTTTTGCAGGGGCTGAGCAGTTCTTC | TRBJ2-1 | few | NA | TRBV5-1
CATSRATGGGQPQHF | TGTGCCACCAGCAGAGCAACAGGGGGCGGCCAGCCCCAGCATTTT | TRBJ1-5 | NA | TRBD1 | TRBV15
CASSIYRGSQETQYF | TGTGCCAGCAGCATATACAGGGGATCTCAAGAGACCCAGTACTTC | TRBJ2-5 | NA | TRBD1 | TRBV7-2
CSARVSGRTRGEAFF | TGCAGTGCTAGAGTATCTGGGAGAACTAGAGGTGAAGCTTTCTTT | TRBJ1-1 | NA | NA | TRBV20-1
CASSTGQLGGEAFF | TGTGCCAGCAGCACTGGACAGCTCGGCGGAGAGGCTTTCTTT | TRBJ1-1 | NA | NA | TRBV9
CASNKGQTGETQYF | TGTGCCAGTAATAAAGGGCAGACTGGAGAGACCCAGTACTTC | TRBJ2-5 | NA | NA | TRBV19
CASSLAPDTGLASYF | TGTGCCAGCAGCTTAGCCCCAGATACGGGACTAGCTTCGTATTTT | TRBJ2-3 | NA | TRBD2 | TRBV7-2
CASSFREVNEQFF | TGTGCCAGCAGCTTTCGGGAGGTCAATGAGCAGTTCTTC | TRBJ2-1 | NA | TRBD2 | TRBV7-2
CSALNAGTPGEQYF | TGCAGTGCTTTGAATGCCGGGACACCGGGCGAGCAGTACTTC | TRBJ2-7 | few | NA | TRBV20-1
CASSESGGRAYNEQFF | TGCGCCAGCAGTGAGTCGGGCGGGAGAGCCTACAATGAGCAGTTCTTC | TRBJ2-1 | many | TRBD2 | TRBV10-2
CASSAPSGKLTYEQYF | TGTGCCAGCAGCGCCCCTTCGGGGAAATTGACCTACGAGCAGTACTTC | TRBJ2-7 | NA | NA | TRBV11-2
CASSEPGQQAFF | TGCGCCAGCAGTGAACCGGGACAACAAGCTTTCTTT | TRBJ1-1 | few | NA | TRBV10-2
CASSMFRSSYEQYF | TGTGCCAGCAGCATGTTTCGGAGCTCCTACGAGCAGTACTTC | TRBJ2-7 | few | NA | TRBV5-6
CASTAGGISYEQYF | TGTGCCAGCACCGCCGGGGGGATCTCCTACGAGCAGTACTTC | TRBJ2-7 | few | TRBD2 | TRBV6-6
CASSISGGHINEQFF | TGTGCCAGCAGCATTAGCGGGGGGCATATCAATGAGCAGTTCTTC | TRBJ2-1 | NA | TRBD2 | TRBV7-2
CASSLTAGIYEQYF | TGTGCCAGCAGCTTAACGGCAGGGATCTACGAGCAGTACTTC | TRBJ2-7 | few | NA | TRBV7-9
CSVWTGTDNQPQHF | TGCAGCGTTTGGACAGGGACAGACAATCAGCCCCAGCATTTT | TRBJ1-5 | few | TRBD1 | TRBV29-1
CATRASGANVLTF | TGTGCCACCAGGGCTTCCGGGGCCAACGTCCTGACTTTC | TRBJ2-6 | NA | NA | TRBV12-3/TRBV12-4
CASSPDLNYGYTF | TGTGCCAGCAGCCCGGACCTTAACTATGGCTACACCTTC | TRBJ1-2 | few | NA | TRBV16
CSAPDRPNQPQHF | TGCAGTGCTCCTGACAGGCCTAATCAGCCCCAGCATTTT | TRBJ1-5 | NA | NA | TRBV20-1
CASRSGNIVEFF | TGTGCCAGCAGATCGGGGAACATAGTCGAGTTCTTC | TRBJ2-1 | NA | NA | TRBV27
CASSQTGLNTEAFF | TGTGCCAGCAGCCAGACAGGGTTGAACACTGAAGCTTTCTTT | TRBJ1-1 | NA | TRBD1 | TRBV2
CAISETGTGELGEQYF | TGTGCCATCAGTGAGACCGGGACAGGAGAATTGGGGGAGCAGTACTTC | TRBJ2-7 | many | TRBD1 | TRBV10-3
CASSRATGEETQYF | TGTGCCAGCAGCCGGGCGACAGGAGAAGAGACCCAGTACTTC | TRBJ2-5 | few | NA | TRBV7-2
CASSETGSETQYF | TGTGCCAGCAGCGAGACCGGATCAGAGACCCAGTACTTC | TRBJ2-5 | NA | NA | TRBV9
CASRDDGSYEQYF | TGTGCCAGCAGGGATGACGGGTCCTACGAGCAGTACTTC | TRBJ2-7 | many | NA | TRBV7-9
CSASRDRRDDHGYTF | TGCAGTGCTAGCCGGGACAGGCGAGATGATCATGGCTACACCTTC | TRBJ1-2 | few | TRBD1 | TRBV20-1
CASSLGTGTGSPLHF | TGTGCCAGCAGCTTGGGGACAGGGACGGGCTCACCCCTCCACTTT | TRBJ1-6 | NA | TRBD1 | TRBV7-2
CASSLVQRETQYF | TGTGCCAGCAGCTTAGTGCAGAGGGAGACCCAGTACTTC | TRBJ2-5 | NA | NA | TRBV7-8
CSASPRLDGYTF | TGCAGTGCTAGCCCCAGGTTAGATGGCTACACCTTC | TRBJ1-2 | NA | NA | TRBV20-1
CASSSRDNPSYEQYF | TGTGCCAGCAGCTCCCGGGACAACCCATCCTACGAGCAGTACTTC | TRBJ2-7 | many | NA | TRBV5-4
CASSFAEGAGEKLFF | TGTGCCAGCAGTTTTGCGGAGGGGGCTGGTGAAAAACTGTTTTTT | TRBJ1-4 | NA | TRBD1 | TRBV12-3/TRBV12-4
CTSGFSIAGADTQYF | TGTACCAGCGGCTTTTCCATAGCGGGGGCGGATACGCAGTATTTT | TRBJ2-3 | NA | TRBD2 | TRBV6-2/TRBV6-3
CASSLLAGDSYEQYF | TGCGCCAGCAGCTTGCTAGCGGGGGATTCCTACGAGCAGTACTTC | TRBJ2-7 | NA | TRBD2 | TRBV5-1
CASSPGAGGQETQYF | TGTGCCAGCAGCCCCGGGGCCGGGGGTCAAGAGACCCAGTACTTC | TRBJ2-5 | NA | NA | TRBV25-1
CASSPTSGSMNEQYF | TGTGCCAGCAGCCCTACTAGCGGGAGTATGAATGAGCAGTACTTC | TRBJ2-5 | NA | TRBD2 | TRBV11-2
CASSFIRYSTDTQYF | TGTGCCAGCAGCTTCATCAGATATAGCACAGATACGCAGTATTTT | TRBJ2-3 | few | NA | TRBV11-2
CASTGLAGTTDTQYF | TGTGCCAGCACGGGGCTAGCGGGAACCACAGATACGCAGTATTTT | TRBJ2-3 | few | TRBD2 | TRBV6-1
CASSQDPTGTSTDTQYF | TGTGCCAGCAGCCAAGACCCGACGGGGACTAGCACAGATACGCAGTATTTT | TRBJ2-3 | NA | NA | TRBV3-1